The 26 T cell receptor beta chains in this list originate from one sample, sequenced in a study of CD8 T cells in Susac syndrome. RNA totalling 0.5 to 1 ug underwent reverse transcription with random hexamers. TCRdb reanalysed the immunoSEQ multiplex PCR reads using MiXCR and keeps one entry per CDR3 protein. Here the sample spans roughly 130,000 distinct CDR3 sequences, 90% to 95% being singletons. Sequenced material: CD4+ T cells from PBMCs. These receptors all stem from a human donor in good health.

V usage is TRBV5-4 and J usage is TRBJ2-1; 7 nucleotides agree with TRBD2. CDR3 length: 16 amino acids. J lost 4 bases, V lost 0 bases, and 7 bases had no gene match. The germline V gene has CDR1 SGHNT and CDR2 YYREEE (reference sequence). The chain's CDR3 is CASSLAGGGVYNEQFF. In nucleotides, the CDR3 is TGTGCCAGCAGCTTGGCTGGGGGAGGGGTGTACAATGAGCAGTTCTTC. Looking up the rest from reference TRBV5-4 and TRBJ2-1 gives the full variable domain: ETGVTQSPTHLIKTRGQQVTLRCSSQSGHNTVSWYQQALGQGPQFIFQYYREEENGRGNFPPRFSGLQFPNYSSELNVNALELDDSALYLCASSLAGGGVYNEQFFGPGTRLTVL.

The J gene is TRBJ2-2, the V gene TRBV7-9, with 8 bases that match TRBD1. The CDR3 spans 13 residues. Losses at the gene ends were 7 bases for V and 3 bases for J; bases not matched to a gene: 1. The germline V gene has CDR1 SEHNR and CDR2 FQNEAQ (reference sequence). CDR3 region: CASNRGDTGELFF. CDR3 bases: TGTGCCAGCAACAGGGGGGACACCGGGGAGCTGTTTTTT.

The V call is TRBV2, the J call TRBJ2-3; maybe TRBD2 (6 bases). CDR1 is SNHLY and CDR2 is FYNNEI in the germline V gene. V lost 7 bases, J lost 5 bases, and 19 bases lay in between. This CDR3 has 15 amino acids. The CDR3 loop reads CASTPALAGEDTQYF. Written as DNA, the CDR3 is TGTGCCAGCACACCGGCACTAGCTGGGGAAGATACGCAGTATTTT. The whole variable domain, filled in from reference TRBV2 and TRBJ2-3, reads EPEVTQTPSHQVTQMGQEVILRCVPISNHLYFYWYRQILGQKVEFLVSFYNNEISEKSEIFDDQFSVERPDGSNFTLKIRSTKLEDSAMYFCASTPALAGEDTQYFGPGTRLTVL.

This chain joins TRBV28 and TRBJ2-3; D not certain. Germline CDR1 reads MDHEN; CDR2 reads SYDVKM. Trimming cost V 1 base and J 4 bases, with 3 bases left between them. The CDR3 is 12 amino acids. The CDR3 DNA reads as TGTGCCAGCAGTTTATCCTCAGATACGCAGTATTTT. Residues: CASSLSSDTQYF.

The chain uses TRBV3-1 and TRBJ2-1, with TRBD2 matching over 10 bases. Looked up from germline, CDR1 is LGHDT and CDR2 is YNNKEL (reference sequence). This CDR3 is 15 amino acids long. Germline trimming cut 2 bases from V and 7 bases from J; bases unmatched to any gene: 5. The CDR3 DNA follows: TGTGCCAGCAGCCAACTAGCGGGAGCGGGGAATGAGCAGTTCTTC. Protein sequence: CASSQLAGAGNEQFF.

This sequence joins TRBV3-1 and TRBJ2-1; TRBD2 matches 11 bases. After removal of 0 bases from V and 6 bases from J, the junction contained 7 bases not matched to a gene. In germline, CDR1 is LGHDT, CDR2 YNNKEL (reference sequence). This CDR3 contains 17 residues. CDR3: CASSQDSGTSGSNEQFF. The CDR3 bases are TGTGCCAGCAGCCAAGATTCGGGAACTAGCGGGAGCAATGAGCAGTTCTTC.

This sequence joins TRBV28 and TRBJ2-5; tentative D call: TRBD1 (5 bases). This CDR3 spans 14 amino acids. Germline CDR1 and CDR2: MDHEN and SYDVKM. Trimming pared 2 bases from V and 2 bases from J, leaving 9 bases between. The CDR3 DNA sequence: TGTGCCAGCAGTTTAGTAGACAGACAAGAGACCCAGTACTTC. Its translation is CASSLVDRQETQYF.

The chain has TRBV7-2 and TRBJ2-3; no reliable D call. In germline, CDR1 is SGHTA, CDR2 FQGNSA. The CDR3 runs to 14 residues. The germline V and J ends were trimmed by 2 bases and 0 bases, with 6 bases remaining between them. This CDR3 reads CASSLSPSTDTQYF. As DNA, the CDR3 is TGTGCCAGCAGCTTATCTCCTAGCACAGATACGCAGTATTTT.

The rearrangement links TRBV23-1 to TRBJ2-7; TRBD2 matches 7 bases. TRBV23-1 is sorted into the ORF group, with uncertain function. This CDR3 is built from 14 residues. Trimming removed 0 bases from V and 3 bases from J; junction bases left unmatched: 2. CDR3 protein: CASSQSGGSYEQYF. The CDR3 coding sequence is TGCGCCAGCAGTCAATCCGGGGGGAGCTACGAGCAGTACTTC.

The gene calls are TRBV6-5 and TRBJ2-1; 11 bases match TRBD2. The CDR3 loop spans 16 amino acids. Unmatched junction bases numbered 4, after V lost 0 bases and J lost 6 bases. Germline CDR1 MNHEY, CDR2 SVGAGI. In DNA, the CDR3 is TGTGCCAGCAGTTACTCGTGGACTAGCGGGCCCAATGAGCAGTTCTTC. The encoded protein is CASSYSWTSGPNEQFF.

The genes are TRBV29-1 and TRBJ2-5; D ambiguous. From germline, CDR1 is SQVTM and CDR2 ANQGSEA. This CDR3 region has 11 residues. V gave up 4 bases and J gave up 5 bases, with 8 bases separating them. CDR3 in DNA: TGCAGCGTTGTGGGTCTGGAGACCCAGTACTTC. It is translated as CSVVGLETQYF.

The chain is built from TRBV27 and TRBJ1-5; tentatively, D is TRBD1 (5 bases). The CDR3 has 17 residues. Trimming removed 3 bases at V and 0 bases at J, with 15 bases between. Germline V gene data show CDR1 as MNHEY and CDR2 as SMNVEV (reference sequence). The CDR3 loop reads CASSFRQSPGSNQPQHF. Written as DNA, the CDR3 is TGTGCCAGCAGTTTTAGACAGTCCCCTGGTAGCAATCAGCCCCAGCATTTT.

The chain couples TRBV5-1 to TRBJ2-7; 8 bases match TRBD2. Germline CDR1 and CDR2: SGHRS and YFSETQ. The V and J ends lost 0 bases and 5 bases, in that order; junction bases with no gene match: 7. This CDR3 spans 15 amino acids. The CDR3 region is CASSLAGGRTHEQYF. Written as DNA, the CDR3 is TGCGCCAGCAGCTTGGCTGGCGGGAGGACCCACGAGCAGTACTTC.

V and J are TRBV7-9 and TRBJ2-1; 8 positions match TRBD2. From germline, CDR1 is SEHNR and CDR2 FQNEAQ (reference sequence). Trimming cost V 5 bases and J 4 bases; bases outside gene matches: 7. This CDR3 is 15 amino acids long. The CDR3 is CASSPWTSRYNEQFF. In DNA, the CDR3 is TGTGCCAGCAGCCCCTGGACTAGCAGGTACAATGAGCAGTTCTTC.

CDR3 bases: TGTGCCAGCCAGGATGGCGTAACTACGCAGTATTTT. As protein: CASQDGVTTQYF. V gene TRBV6-5 combines with J gene TRBJ2-3; no clear D. Germline CDR1 is MNHEY and CDR2 is SVGAGI. The CDR3 totals 12 residues. V was cut by 8 bases and J by 8 bases, with 14 bases left in between.

The rearrangement joins TRBV19 to TRBJ2-1; 16 nucleotides align to TRBD2. This CDR3 spans 17 amino acids. Looked up from germline, CDR1 is LNHDA and CDR2 is SQIVND (reference sequence). The trim removed 5 bases at V and 9 bases at J, leaving 10 bases unmatched. In DNA form, the CDR3 reads TGTGCCAGTAGTGGGACTAGCGGGAGGGCCAACCCGTCTGAGCAGTTCTTC. It translates to CASSGTSGRANPSEQFF. The full variable domain, completed using reference TRBV19 and TRBJ2-1, is DGGITQSPKYLFRKEGQNVTLSCEQNLNHDAMYWYRQDPGQGLRLIYYSQIVNDFQKGDIAEGYSVSREKKESFPLTVTSAQKNPTAFYLCASSGTSGRANPSEQFFGPGTRLTVL.

This rearrangement joins TRBV20-1 to TRBJ1-1; no clear D gene. The CDR3 contains 12 residues. Germline V gene lookup returns CDR1 DFQATT and CDR2 SNEGSKA (reference sequence). CDR3 amino acids: CSALTGSTEAFF. The CDR3 nucleotides are TGCAGCGCGCTAACGGGATCCACTGAAGCTTTCTTT.

The chain has TRBV5-1 and TRBJ2-1; 9 bases match TRBD2. The CDR3 sequence is 14 residues long. Germline V gene sequence: CDR1 SGHRS, CDR2 YFSETQ. Unmatched junction bases numbered 6, after V lost 5 bases and J lost 6 bases. The CDR3 region has the DNA TGCGCCAGCAGGGACGTTAGCGGGGGCAATGAGCAGTTCTTC. This gives the protein CASRDVSGGNEQFF.

The sample holds a few counts of this clonotype. This chain joins TRBV20-1 and TRBJ2-7, with 10 bases that match TRBD2. The J segment lost 5 bases and the V segment lost 3 bases, leaving 7 bases of the junction unmatched. The CDR3 covers 14 residues. In germline, CDR1 is DFQATT, CDR2 SNEGSKA (reference sequence). In nucleotides, the CDR3 is TGCAGTGCTAGGAGGGGACTAGCGAAAGACGAGCAGTACTTC. Protein: CSARRGLAKDEQYF.

The V and J genes are TRBV30 and TRBJ1-5; 8 nucleotides agree with TRBD1. Unmatched junction bases numbered 9, after V lost 3 bases and J lost 11 bases. The germline V gene encodes CDR1 GTSNPN and CDR2 SVGIG (reference sequence). There are 13 residues in the CDR3. This CDR3 is CAWSYTGGQTQHF. CDR3 nucleotides: TGTGCCTGGAGCTATACAGGGGGGCAGACCCAGCATTTT.

This chain joins TRBV7-9 and TRBJ2-1, with D tentatively TRBD2 (5 bases). This CDR3 has 15 amino acids. Per the germline V gene, CDR1 is SEHNR and CDR2 is FQNEAQ (reference sequence). V dropped 7 bases and J dropped 6 bases, with 19 bases sitting between them. CDR3 protein: CASTHDRTPLNEQFF. CDR3 in DNA: TGTGCCAGCACGCACGACCGGACTCCACTCAATGAGCAGTTCTTC.

The V gene is TRBV6-1, the J gene TRBJ2-5; TRBD2 matches at 11 bases. Germline V gene data show CDR1 as MNHNS and CDR2 as SASEGT. The V segment lost 2 bases and the J segment 2 bases; nucleotides outside the gene matches: 10. The CDR3 has 18 residues. The CDR3 sequence: CASSEPLLAGVGQETQYF. CDR3 nucleotides: TGTGCCAGCAGTGAACCCTTACTAGCGGGAGTGGGACAAGAGACCCAGTACTTC.

The V and J genes are TRBV6-5 and TRBJ1-5, with 7 bases that match TRBD1. The CDR3 sequence is 15 residues long. The ends lost 4 bases at V and 4 bases at J; junction bases unmatched: 7. Per the germline V gene, CDR1 is MNHEY and CDR2 is SVGAGI. The CDR3 region has the DNA TGTGCCAGCAGTTCCACAGGGGTGACGAATCAGCCCCAGCATTTT. This translates into CASSSTGVTNQPQHF.

This chain links TRBV5-6 with TRBJ1-1, with D uncertain. Germline V gives CDR1 SGHDT, CDR2 YYEEEE. CDR3 length: 14 residues. V lost 6 bases to trimming and J lost 1 base, with 13 bases between them. CDR3 bases: TGTGCCAGCACCCTCCGAACACGGAACACTGAAGCTTTCTTT. It is translated as CASTLRTRNTEAFF.

This clonotype came up once. CDR3 in amino acids: CASSQERGETEAFF. In DNA, the CDR3 is TGCGCCAGCAGCCAAGAAAGAGGCGAGACTGAAGCTTTCTTT. V gene TRBV4-1 combines with J gene TRBJ1-1; unclear D gene. The V end was cut by 0 bases, the J end by 5 bases, with 10 bases between. CDR1 is MGHRA, CDR2 YSYEKL, per germline. This CDR3 is built from 14 residues.

This clonotype was counted once. The chain combines TRBV30 with TRBJ1-4, with TRBD1 as a possible D gene (5 bases). Germline lookup yields CDR1 GTSNPN and CDR2 SVGIG (reference sequence). V was trimmed by 2 bases and J by 7 bases, leaving 11 bases between them. CDR3 length: 13 residues. The CDR3 region has the DNA TGTGCCTGGAGTCAAGGGACGGGTGAAAAACTGTTTTTT. This gives the protein CAWSQGTGEKLFF.